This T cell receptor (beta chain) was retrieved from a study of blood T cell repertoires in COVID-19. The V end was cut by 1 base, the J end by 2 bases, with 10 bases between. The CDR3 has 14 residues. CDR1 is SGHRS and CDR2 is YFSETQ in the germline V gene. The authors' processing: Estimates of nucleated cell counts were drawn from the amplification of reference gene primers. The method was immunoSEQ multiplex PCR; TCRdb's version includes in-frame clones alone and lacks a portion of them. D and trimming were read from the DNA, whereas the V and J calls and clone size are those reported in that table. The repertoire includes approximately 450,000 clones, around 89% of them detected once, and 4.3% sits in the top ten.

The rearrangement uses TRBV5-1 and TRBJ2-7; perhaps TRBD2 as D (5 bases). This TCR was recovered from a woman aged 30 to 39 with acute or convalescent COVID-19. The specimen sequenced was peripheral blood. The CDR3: CASSLWAEAYEQYF. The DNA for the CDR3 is TGCGCCAGCAGCTTGTGGGCGGAGGCCTACGAGCAGTACTTC.